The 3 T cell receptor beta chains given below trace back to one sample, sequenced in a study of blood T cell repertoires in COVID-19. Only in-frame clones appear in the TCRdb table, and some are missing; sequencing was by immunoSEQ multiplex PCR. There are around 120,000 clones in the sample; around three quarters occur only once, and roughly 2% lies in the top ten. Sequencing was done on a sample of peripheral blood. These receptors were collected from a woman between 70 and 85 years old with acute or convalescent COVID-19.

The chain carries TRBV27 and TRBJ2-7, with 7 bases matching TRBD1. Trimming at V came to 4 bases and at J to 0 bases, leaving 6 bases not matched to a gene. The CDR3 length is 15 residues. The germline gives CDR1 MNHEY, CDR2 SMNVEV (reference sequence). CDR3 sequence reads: CASSSLTGASYEQYF. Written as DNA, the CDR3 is TGTGCCAGCAGTTCTCTAACAGGGGCCTCCTACGAGCAGTACTTC.

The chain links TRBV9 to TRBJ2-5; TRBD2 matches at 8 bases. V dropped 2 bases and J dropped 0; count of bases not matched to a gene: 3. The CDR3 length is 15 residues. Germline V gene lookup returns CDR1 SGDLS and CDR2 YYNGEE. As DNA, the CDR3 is TGTGCCAGCAGCGTCGTAGCGGGGCACCAAGAGACCCAGTACTTC. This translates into CASSVVAGHQETQYF. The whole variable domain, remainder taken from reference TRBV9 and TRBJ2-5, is DSGVTQTPKHLITATGQRVTLRCSPRSGDLSVYWYQQSLDQGLQFLIQYYNGEERAKGNILERFSAQQFPDLHSELNLSSLELGDSALYFCASSVVAGHQETQYFGPGTRLLVL.

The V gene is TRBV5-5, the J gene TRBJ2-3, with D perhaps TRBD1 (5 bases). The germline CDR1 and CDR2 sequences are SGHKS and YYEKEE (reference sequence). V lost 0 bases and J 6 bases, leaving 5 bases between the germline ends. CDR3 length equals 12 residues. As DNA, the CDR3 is TGTGCCAGCAGCTTGGACAGGGATACGCAGTATTTT. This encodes CASSLDRDTQYF.